This TCR beta chain is from a study of T cells in Graves' hyperthyroidism and ophthalmopathy (dated by TCRdb to the late 2010s). Regarding the complete study: Peripheral blood samples were taken at initial diagnosis, before any treatment was given. A discovery cohort of approximately 100 patients, fewer than 50 with Graves' ophthalmopathy and 57 with stable Graves' hyperthyroidism, was used to find distinguishing TCR V-J signatures. An independent validation cohort of some 18 hyperthyroidism patients and about 16 patients who later progressed to ophthalmopathy tested prospective prediction of ophthalmopathy. For training and testing, the 100 or so patients in the discovery cohort were randomly divided in a 7:3 ratio. In more than five Graves' hyperthyroidism patients, the study also compared T-cell repertoires from thyroid tissue with T-cell repertoires from blood. After blood sampling, hyperthyroidism patients were treated with methimazole at a starting dose of 30 mg daily, and ophthalmopathy patients were treated with high-dose intravenous methylprednisolone. The paper reports TCR Vbeta CDR3 sequencing of over 120 peripheral blood samples: around 41 ophthalmopathy, fewer than 85 hyperthyroidism and approximately 17 progressor patients.

Graves' hyperthyroidism was defined as stable when no progression to ophthalmopathy occurred over 18 months of follow-up. Hyperthyroidism patients were newly diagnosed, had a disease duration of under 2 months, and were aged 18 to 65 years. Exclusion was applied to patients with uncontrolled infections, other autoimmune diseases, pregnancy or lactation. Clinical symptoms, serum thyroxine and TRAb, thyroid ultrasound, and orbital computed tomography formed the basis for the diagnoses. PBMCs were separated from about 10 ml of fresh peripheral blood using Ficoll-Paque density gradient centrifugation. Total RNA was extracted using Trizol reagent, and RNA quality was assessed on an Agilent 2100 Bioanalyzer. The TCR beta CDR3 regions were amplified from RNA transcripts. The first round of RT-PCR for the TCR CDR3 was performed with the HTBI primer set and the Qiagen OneStep RT-PCR kit. A second multiplex PCR round built the libraries, followed by size selection and purification. The libraries were sequenced on an Illumina HiSeq2000 using paired-end 100 bp reads. In the original analysis: SOAPnuke was used to process the raw data, removing reads that contained adapters or uncalled bases, had a mean Phred below 15, or lacked an exact match to the constant primer or identifier. COPE v1.2.5 was used to merge high-quality paired reads, and clonotypes were defined as unique nucleotide sequences. MiTCR v1.1 was used to align clonotypes to the IMGT TRBV, TRBD and TRBJ reference segments. Only V-J combinations with frequency above 0.0001, covering 99% to 99.2% of repertoires, were analysed. A TCS score was defined as the ratio between F50 (clonal expansion) and ExV (chaos), using BLOSUM62-based TCRdist between CDR3 peptides within each V-J. Welch's t-statistics and random forest reduced roughly 530 V-J features to around 14, which were used in a naive Bayes classifier (R e1071). Thyroid-blood repertoire similarity was quantified with the Morisita-Horn index. Clones were called with MiXCR by TCRdb after fastp trimmed the public reads at Q25, and only in-frame beta chains were retained. Identical CDR3 protein sequences are pooled into one entry, listed with their most common genes and DNA. TCRdb, not the original authors, processed these V and J calls. The sample contains hundreds of thousands of distinct CDR3 sequences, approximately 40% of them found a single time. Around 10% of the sample is in the top ten clones.

General conclusions and limits of the study: In validation, the model predicted progression to ophthalmopathy a median of roughly six months before onset, with about 67% sensitivity and 72.22% specificity. Most expanded thyroid clonotypes (frequency above 0.001) were also detected in blood, a finding suggesting that blood repertoires may reflect thyroid immune responses. Sample size was not statistically predetermined, and blinding of investigators to group allocation was not performed. Ophthalmopathy was separated from stable hyperthyroidism by a 13 V-J signature model, with around 90% sensitivity and approximately 81% specificity obtained in cross-validation and 80%/75% obtained in testing.

With respect to this clonotype: The antigen it recognizes is unknown. No clone much larger than this one lies a single base away; base qualities are absent.

V is clipped by 0 bases and J by 9 bases, and the sequence between their germline boundaries is 6 bases long. The germline V gene encodes CDR1 SNHLY and CDR2 FYNNEI. The CDR3 holds 12 amino acids from the cysteine to the phenylalanine. The entry retains the CDR3 DNA only, 36 bases that are in frame from base 1. The sample consisted of blood. The sequence came from a man between 18 and 35 years old with Graves' hyperthyroidism. The sequence links TRBV2 to TRBJ1-5, with the D segment identity uncertain. The DNA sequence follows: TGTGCCAGCAGTGAAGCGGGTCTGCCCCAGCATTTT. Its protein reads: CASSEAGLPQHF.